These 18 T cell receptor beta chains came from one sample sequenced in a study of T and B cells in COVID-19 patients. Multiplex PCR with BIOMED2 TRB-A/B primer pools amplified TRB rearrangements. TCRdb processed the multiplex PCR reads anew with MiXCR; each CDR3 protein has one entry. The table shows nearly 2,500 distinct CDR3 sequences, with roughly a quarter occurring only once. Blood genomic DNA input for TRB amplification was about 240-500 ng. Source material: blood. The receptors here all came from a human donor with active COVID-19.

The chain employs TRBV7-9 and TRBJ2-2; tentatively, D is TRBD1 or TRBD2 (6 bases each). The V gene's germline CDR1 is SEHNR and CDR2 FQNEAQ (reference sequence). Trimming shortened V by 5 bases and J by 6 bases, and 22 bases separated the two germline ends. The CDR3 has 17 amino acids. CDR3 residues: CASSPRVGGDIAGELFF. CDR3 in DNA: TGTGCCAGCAGCCCCCGTGTGGGCGGGGACATAGCCGGGGAGCTGTTTTTT.

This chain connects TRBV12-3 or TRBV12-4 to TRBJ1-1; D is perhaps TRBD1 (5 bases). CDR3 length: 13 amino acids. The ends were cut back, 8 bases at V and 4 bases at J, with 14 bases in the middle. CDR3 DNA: TGTGCCAGCTCACTGGTGGGGACCACTGAAGCTTTCTTT. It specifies CASSLVGTTEAFF.

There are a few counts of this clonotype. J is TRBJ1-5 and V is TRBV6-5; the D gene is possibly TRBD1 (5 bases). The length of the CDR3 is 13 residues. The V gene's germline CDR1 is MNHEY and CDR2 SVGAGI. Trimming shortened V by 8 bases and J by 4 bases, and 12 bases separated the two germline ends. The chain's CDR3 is CASGQGRNQPQHF. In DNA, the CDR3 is TGTGCCAGCGGGCAGGGTCGAAATCAGCCCCAGCATTTT.

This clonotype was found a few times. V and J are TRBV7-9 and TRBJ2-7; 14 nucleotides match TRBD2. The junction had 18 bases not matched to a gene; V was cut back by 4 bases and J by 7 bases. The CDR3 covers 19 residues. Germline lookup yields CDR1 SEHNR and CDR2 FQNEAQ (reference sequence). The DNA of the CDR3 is TGTGCCAGCAGCTCATATGGTGGGACTAGCGGGAGTGGGGCCCTAGAGCAGTACTTC. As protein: CASSSYGGTSGSGALEQYF.

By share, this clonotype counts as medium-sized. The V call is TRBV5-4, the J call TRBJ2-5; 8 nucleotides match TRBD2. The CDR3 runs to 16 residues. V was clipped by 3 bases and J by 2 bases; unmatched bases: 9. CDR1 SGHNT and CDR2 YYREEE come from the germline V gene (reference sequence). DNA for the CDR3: TGTGCCAGCAGCTCGGGTGGCGGGAGGAAGCAAGAGACCCAGTACTTC. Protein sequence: CASSSGGGRKQETQYF.

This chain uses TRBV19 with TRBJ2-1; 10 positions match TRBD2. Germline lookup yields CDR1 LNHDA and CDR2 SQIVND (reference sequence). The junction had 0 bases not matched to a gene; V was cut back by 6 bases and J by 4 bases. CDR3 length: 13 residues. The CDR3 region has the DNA TGTGCCAGTAGGACTAGCGGGTACAATGAGCAGTTCTTC. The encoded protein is CASRTSGYNEQFF. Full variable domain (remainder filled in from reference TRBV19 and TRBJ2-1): DGGITQSPKYLFRKEGQNVTLSCEQNLNHDAMYWYRQDPGQGLRLIYYSQIVNDFQKGDIAEGYSVSREKKESFPLTVTSAQKNPTAFYLCASRTSGYNEQFFGPGTRLTVL.

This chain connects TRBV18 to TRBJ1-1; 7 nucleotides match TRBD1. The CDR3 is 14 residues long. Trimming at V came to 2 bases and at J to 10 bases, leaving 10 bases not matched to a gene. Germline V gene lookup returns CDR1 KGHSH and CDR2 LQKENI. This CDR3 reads CASSPGAGGTAAFF. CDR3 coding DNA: TGTGCCAGCTCACCAGGGGCAGGGGGAACCGCAGCTTTCTTT.

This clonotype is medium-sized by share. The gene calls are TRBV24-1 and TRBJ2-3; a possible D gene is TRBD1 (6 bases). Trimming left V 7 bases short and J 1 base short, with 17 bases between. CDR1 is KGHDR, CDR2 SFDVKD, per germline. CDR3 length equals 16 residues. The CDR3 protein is CATSRAAGTRTDTQYF. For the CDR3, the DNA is TGTGCCACCAGCAGGGCCGCTGGGACACGCACAGATACGCAGTATTTT.

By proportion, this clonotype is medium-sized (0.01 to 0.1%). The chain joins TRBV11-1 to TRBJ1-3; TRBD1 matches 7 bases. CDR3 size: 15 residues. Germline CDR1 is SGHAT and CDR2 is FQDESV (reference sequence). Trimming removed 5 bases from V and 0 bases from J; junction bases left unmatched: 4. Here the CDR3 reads CASSRDRASGNTIYF. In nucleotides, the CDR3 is TGTGCCAGCAGCCGGGACAGAGCCTCTGGAAACACCATATATTTT.

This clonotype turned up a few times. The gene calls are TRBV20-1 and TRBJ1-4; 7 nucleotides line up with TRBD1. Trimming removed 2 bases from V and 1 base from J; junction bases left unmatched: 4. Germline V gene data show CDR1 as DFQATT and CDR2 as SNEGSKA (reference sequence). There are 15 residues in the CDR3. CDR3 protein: CSARLHRGTNEKLFF. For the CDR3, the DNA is TGCAGTGCTAGATTACACAGGGGAACTAATGAAAAACTGTTTTTT.

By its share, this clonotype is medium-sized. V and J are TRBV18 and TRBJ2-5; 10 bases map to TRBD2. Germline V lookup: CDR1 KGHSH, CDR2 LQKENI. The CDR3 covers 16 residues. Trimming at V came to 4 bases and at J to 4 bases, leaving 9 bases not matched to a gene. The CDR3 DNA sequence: TGTGCCAGCTCACAACGAGCTAGCGGGAGTGGAGAGACCCAGTACTTC. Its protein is CASSQRASGSGETQYF.

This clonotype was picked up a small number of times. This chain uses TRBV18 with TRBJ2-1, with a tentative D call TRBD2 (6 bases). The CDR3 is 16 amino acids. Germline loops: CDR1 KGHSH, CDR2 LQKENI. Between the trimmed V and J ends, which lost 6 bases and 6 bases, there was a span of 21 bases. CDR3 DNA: TGTGCCAGCTCGTCGACTAGTTATGGGTGGGGCAATGAGCAGTTCTTC. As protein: CASSSTSYGWGNEQFF.

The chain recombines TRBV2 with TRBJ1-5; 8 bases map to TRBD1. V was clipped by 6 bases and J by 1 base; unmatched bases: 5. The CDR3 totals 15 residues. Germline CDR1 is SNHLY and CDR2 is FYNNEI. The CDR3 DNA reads TGTGCCAGCAGATTGACAGGGGCAAGCAATCAGCCCCAGCATTTT. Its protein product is CASRLTGASNQPQHF. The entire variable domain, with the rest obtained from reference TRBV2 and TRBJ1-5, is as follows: EPEVTQTPSHQVTQMGQEVILRCVPISNHLYFYWYRQILGQKVEFLVSFYNNEISEKSEIFDDQFSVERPDGSNFTLKIRSTKLEDSAMYFCASRLTGASNQPQHFGDGTRLSIL.

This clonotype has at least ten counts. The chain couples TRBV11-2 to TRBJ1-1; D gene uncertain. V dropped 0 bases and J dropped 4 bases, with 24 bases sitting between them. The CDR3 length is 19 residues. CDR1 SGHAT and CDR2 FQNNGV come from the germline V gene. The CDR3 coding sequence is TGTGCCAGCAGCTTAGATCATCTGCTTCGGGCACAAGGAGGCACTGAAGCTTTCTTT. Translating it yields CASSLDHLLRAQGGTEAFF.

The CDR3 loop reads CASSKQGTDTQYF. The CDR3 DNA reads TGTGCCAGCAGTAAACAGGGCACAGATACGCAGTATTTT. The chain employs TRBV6-1 and TRBJ2-3, with D possibly being TRBD1 (5 bases). The germline gives CDR1 MNHNS, CDR2 SASEGT. The CDR3 has 13 residues. Trimming took off 5 bases at V and 1 base at J, with 7 bases between the two ends.

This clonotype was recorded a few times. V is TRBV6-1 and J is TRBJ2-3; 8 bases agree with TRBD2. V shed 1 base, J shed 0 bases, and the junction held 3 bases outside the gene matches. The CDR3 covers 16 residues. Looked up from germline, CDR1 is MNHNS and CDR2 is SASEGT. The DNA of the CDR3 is TGTGCCAGCAGTGAAGAGGGACTAGGGAGCACAGATACGCAGTATTTT. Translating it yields CASSEEGLGSTDTQYF.

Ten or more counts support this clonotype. CDR3 region: CASSYSPSRSYNEQFF. CDR3 sequence (DNA): TGTGCCAGCAGTTACTCCCCCTCCCGCTCCTACAATGAGCAGTTCTTC. The chain recombines TRBV6-5 with TRBJ2-1; no clear D. In germline, CDR1 is MNHEY, CDR2 SVGAGI. Trimming shortened V by 0 bases and J by 0 bases, and 9 bases separated the two germline ends. The CDR3 totals 16 residues.

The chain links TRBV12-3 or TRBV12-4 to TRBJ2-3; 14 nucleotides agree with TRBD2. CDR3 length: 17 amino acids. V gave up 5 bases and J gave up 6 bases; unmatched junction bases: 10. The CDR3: CASSATGTSGSLDTQYF. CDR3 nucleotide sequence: TGTGCCAGCAGTGCTACCGGGACTAGCGGGAGTCTGGATACGCAGTATTTT.